These 6 T cell receptor beta chains came from one sample sequenced in a study of shared clonotypes between healthy human individuals. Clones were read by immunoSEQ multiplex PCR, and TCRdb kept only the in-frame ones, dropping some. The table shows some 2,100,000 clones, with around 95% occurring only once. Sequences were obtained from naive CD4+ T cells sorted from blood. Subset denoted: CD45RA+ positively selected. Source of these receptors: a man younger than 35 in good health.

The CDR3: CAITEGVYNSPLHF. The CDR3 DNA reads as TGTGCCATCACGGAGGGGGTTTATAATTCACCCCTCCACTTT. The rearrangement uses TRBV10-3 and TRBJ1-6, with D possibly TRBD1 on 6 matching bases. The CDR3 loop spans 14 amino acids. V shed 7 bases and J shed 4 bases, with 11 bases lying between them. Germline lookup yields CDR1 ENHRY and CDR2 SYGVKD.

Turning to this clone: Additional DNA sequences in this sample encode the identical CDR3. This chain links TRBV28 with TRBJ2-7, with 9 positions matching TRBD1. The CDR3 sequence is 13 residues long. From germline, CDR1 is MDHEN and CDR2 SYDVKM. The trim removed 6 bases at V and 3 bases at J, leaving 3 bases unmatched. CDR3 region: CASRTGGGYEQYF. The CDR3 DNA reads TGTGCCAGCAGGACAGGGGGAGGCTACGAGCAGTACTTC.

The chain is built from TRBV4-3 and TRBJ1-2, with 7 bases matching TRBD1. The CDR3 has 16 residues. The germline V gene has CDR1 LGHNA and CDR2 YSLEER. J gave up 4 bases and V 7 bases, and 15 bases lay outside the gene matches. CDR3 in amino acids: CASTKDTSAGGYGYTF. Here the CDR3 DNA reads TGCGCCAGCACCAAAGATACCTCGGCAGGGGGCTATGGCTACACCTTC.

The rearrangement joins TRBV18 to TRBJ2-7; D is uncertain. With 3 bases removed from V and 2 bases from J, the gap between germline ends came to 11 bases. Germline V CDR1 and CDR2: KGHSH, LQKENI. This CDR3 region has 14 residues. The CDR3 sequence: CASSPAAKPYEQYF. The CDR3 bases are TGTGCCAGCTCACCGGCGGCAAAGCCCTACGAGCAGTACTTC.

Concerning this clone itself: Other DNA sequences in the sample encode the same CDR3. V usage is TRBV20-1 and J usage is TRBJ2-1; D not resolved. The CDR3 runs 11 residues. The V and J ends lost 0 bases and 7 bases respectively, with 4 bases between them. Per germline, CDR1 DFQATT and CDR2 SNEGSKA (reference sequence). This CDR3 reads CSAREGNEQFF. The CDR3 nucleotides read TGCAGTGCTAGAGAGGGAAATGAGCAGTTCTTC.

The genes are TRBV6-6 and TRBJ2-1; 7 bases are shared with TRBD2. Germline CDR1 and CDR2: MNHNY and SVGAGI (reference sequence). Germline trimming cut 11 bases from V and 7 bases from J; bases unmatched to any gene: 17. The CDR3 is 15 amino acids. The CDR3 sequence is CAGTTARGSVNEQFF. DNA of the CDR3: TGTGCCGGCACCACCGCTCGCGGGAGCGTAAATGAGCAGTTCTTC.